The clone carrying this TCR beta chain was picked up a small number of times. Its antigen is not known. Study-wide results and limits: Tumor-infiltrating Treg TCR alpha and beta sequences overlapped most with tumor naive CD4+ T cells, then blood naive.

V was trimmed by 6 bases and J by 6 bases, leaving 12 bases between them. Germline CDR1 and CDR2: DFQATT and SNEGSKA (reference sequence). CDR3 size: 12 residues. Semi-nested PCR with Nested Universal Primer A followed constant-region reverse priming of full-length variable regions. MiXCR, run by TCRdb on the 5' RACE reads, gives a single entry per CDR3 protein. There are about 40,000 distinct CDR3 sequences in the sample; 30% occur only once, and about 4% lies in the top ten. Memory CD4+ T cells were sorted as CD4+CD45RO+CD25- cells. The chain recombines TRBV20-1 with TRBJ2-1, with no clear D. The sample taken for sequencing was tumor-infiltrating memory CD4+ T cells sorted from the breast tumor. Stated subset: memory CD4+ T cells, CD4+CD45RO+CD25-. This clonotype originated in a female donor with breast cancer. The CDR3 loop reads CSARPWGNEQFF. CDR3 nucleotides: TGCAGTGCCAGACCCTGGGGCAATGAGCAGTTCTTC.